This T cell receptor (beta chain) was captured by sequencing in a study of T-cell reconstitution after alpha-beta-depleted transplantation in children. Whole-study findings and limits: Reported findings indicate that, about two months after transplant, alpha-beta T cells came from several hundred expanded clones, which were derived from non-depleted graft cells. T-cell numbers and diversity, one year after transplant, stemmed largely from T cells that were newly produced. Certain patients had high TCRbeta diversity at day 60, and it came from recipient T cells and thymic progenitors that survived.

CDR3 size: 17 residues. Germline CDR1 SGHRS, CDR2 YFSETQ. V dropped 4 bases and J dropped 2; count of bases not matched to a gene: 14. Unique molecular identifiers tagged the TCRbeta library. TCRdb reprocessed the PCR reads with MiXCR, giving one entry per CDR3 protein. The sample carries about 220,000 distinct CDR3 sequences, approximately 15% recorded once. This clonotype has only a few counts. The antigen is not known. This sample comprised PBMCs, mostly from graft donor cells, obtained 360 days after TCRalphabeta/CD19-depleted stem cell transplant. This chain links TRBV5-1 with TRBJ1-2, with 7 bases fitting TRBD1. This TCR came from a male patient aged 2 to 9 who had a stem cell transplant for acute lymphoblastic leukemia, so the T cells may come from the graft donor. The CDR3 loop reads CASSVPPFGTDNYGYTF. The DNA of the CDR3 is TGCGCCAGCAGCGTGCCGCCCTTCGGGACAGACAACTATGGCTACACCTTC.